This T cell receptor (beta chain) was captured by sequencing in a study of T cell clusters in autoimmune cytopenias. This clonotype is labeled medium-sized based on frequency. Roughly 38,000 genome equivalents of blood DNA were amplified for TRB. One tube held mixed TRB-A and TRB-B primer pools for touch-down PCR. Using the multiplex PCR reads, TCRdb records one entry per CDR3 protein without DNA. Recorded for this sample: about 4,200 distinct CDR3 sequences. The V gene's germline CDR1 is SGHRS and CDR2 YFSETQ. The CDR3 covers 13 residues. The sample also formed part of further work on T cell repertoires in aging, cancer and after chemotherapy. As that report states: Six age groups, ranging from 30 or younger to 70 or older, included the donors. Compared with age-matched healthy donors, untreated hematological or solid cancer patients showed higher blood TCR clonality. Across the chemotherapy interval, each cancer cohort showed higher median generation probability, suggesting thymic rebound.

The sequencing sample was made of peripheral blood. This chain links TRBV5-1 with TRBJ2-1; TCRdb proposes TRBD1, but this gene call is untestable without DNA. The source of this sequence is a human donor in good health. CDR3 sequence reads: CASSGDSQNEQFF.